This T cell receptor beta chain was observed in a study of blood T cell repertoires in COVID-19. The overall study: Sites in the United States, Italy and Spain provided acute and convalescent COVID-19 samples. PBMCs, B-cell-depleted T cells, or T cells provided the cDNA or gDNA that made up the material.

V dropped 5 bases and J dropped 2; count of bases not matched to a gene: 3. The CDR3 consists of 14 residues. The germline V gene encodes CDR1 LNHDA and CDR2 SQIVND (reference sequence). This clone occurred once. Authors' data handling: Amplification of reference gene primers provided the estimated nucleated cell counts. Only in-frame clones appear in the TCRdb table, and some are missing; sequencing was by immunoSEQ multiplex PCR. The V and J calls and the clone size are those of that table, but D and trimming were determined from the DNA. The data hold some 55,000 clones, with 80% to 85% observed a single time.

The sequencing input was peripheral blood. This sequence originates from a woman in her sixties or seventies with acute or convalescent COVID-19. This chain links TRBV19 with TRBJ1-1; 9 positions agree with TRBD1. The CDR3 here is CASSAQGANTEAFF. For the CDR3, the DNA is TGTGCCAGTAGTGCACAGGGGGCCAACACTGAAGCTTTCTTT.